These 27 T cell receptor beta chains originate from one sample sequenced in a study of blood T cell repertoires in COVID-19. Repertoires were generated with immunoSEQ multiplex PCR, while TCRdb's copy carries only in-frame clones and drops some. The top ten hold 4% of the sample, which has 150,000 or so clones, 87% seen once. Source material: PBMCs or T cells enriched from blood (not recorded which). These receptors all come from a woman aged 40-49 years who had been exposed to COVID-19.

The CDR3 DNA reads TGTGCCAGCATAGAGATCGGAGGGACAGTGAACACTGAAGCTTTCTTT. It is translated as CASIEIGGTVNTEAFF. The rearrangement joins TRBV2 to TRBJ1-1, with 7 bases identical to TRBD1. The CDR3 extends over 16 amino acids. Unmatched junction bases numbered 11, after V lost 7 bases and J lost 0 bases. Germline V gene data show CDR1 as SNHLY and CDR2 as FYNNEI.

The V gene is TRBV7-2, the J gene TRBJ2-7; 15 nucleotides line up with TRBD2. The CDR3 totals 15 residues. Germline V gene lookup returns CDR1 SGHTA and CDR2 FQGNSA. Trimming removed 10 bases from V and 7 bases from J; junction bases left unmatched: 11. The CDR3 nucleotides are TGTGCCACTACCCGGACTAGCGGGAGGGCCCGAGAGCAGTACTTC. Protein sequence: CATTRTSGRAREQYF.

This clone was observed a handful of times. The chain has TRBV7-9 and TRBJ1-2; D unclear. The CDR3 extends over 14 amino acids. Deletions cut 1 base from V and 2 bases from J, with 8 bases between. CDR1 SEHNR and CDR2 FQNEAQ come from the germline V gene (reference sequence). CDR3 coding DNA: TGTGCCAGCAGCTTAGAAGAGGAAAACTATGGCTACACCTTC. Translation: CASSLEEENYGYTF.

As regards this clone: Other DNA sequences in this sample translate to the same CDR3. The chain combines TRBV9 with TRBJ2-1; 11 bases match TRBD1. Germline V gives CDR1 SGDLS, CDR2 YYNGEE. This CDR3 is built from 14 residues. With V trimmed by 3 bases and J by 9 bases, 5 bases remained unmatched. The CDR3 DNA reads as TGTGCCAGCAGCGAGGGACAGGGGGAAGGTGAGCAGTTCTTC. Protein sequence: CASSEGQGEGEQFF.

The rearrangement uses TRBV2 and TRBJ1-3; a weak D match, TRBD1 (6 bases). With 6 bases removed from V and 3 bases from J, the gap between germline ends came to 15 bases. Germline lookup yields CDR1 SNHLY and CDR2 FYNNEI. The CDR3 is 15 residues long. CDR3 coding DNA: TGTGCCAGCAGGGGGGTCCAGGGGAGTGGAAACACCATATATTTT. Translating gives CASRGVQGSGNTIYF.

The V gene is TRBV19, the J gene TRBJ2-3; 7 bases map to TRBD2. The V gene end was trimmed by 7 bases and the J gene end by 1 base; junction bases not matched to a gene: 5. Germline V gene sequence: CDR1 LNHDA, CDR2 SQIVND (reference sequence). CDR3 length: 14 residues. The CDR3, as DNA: TGTGCCAGTACCCCCGCGGGGGGCACAGATACGCAGTATTTT. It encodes CASTPAGGTDTQYF.

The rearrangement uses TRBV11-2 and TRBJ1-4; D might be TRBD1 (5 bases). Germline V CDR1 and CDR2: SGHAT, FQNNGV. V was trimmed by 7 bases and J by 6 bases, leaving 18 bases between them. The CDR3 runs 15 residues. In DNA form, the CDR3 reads TGTGCCAGCACGCTACGTCCGGGGGGAGATGAAAAACTGTTTTTT. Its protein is CASTLRPGGDEKLFF.

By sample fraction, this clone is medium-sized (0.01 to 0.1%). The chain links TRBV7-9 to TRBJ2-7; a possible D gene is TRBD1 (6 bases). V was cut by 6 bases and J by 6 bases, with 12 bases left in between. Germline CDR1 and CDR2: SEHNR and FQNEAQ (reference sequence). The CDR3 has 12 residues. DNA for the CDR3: TGTGCCAGCAGTCCCAGGGGTTCCGAGCAGTACTTC. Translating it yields CASSPRGSEQYF.

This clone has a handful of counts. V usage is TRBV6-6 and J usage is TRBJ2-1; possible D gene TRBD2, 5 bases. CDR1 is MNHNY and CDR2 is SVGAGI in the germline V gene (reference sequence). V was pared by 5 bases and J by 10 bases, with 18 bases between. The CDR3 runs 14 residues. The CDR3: CASSRSDSAREQFF. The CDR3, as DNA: TGTGCCAGCAGTCGATCGGACTCCGCAAGGGAGCAGTTCTTC.

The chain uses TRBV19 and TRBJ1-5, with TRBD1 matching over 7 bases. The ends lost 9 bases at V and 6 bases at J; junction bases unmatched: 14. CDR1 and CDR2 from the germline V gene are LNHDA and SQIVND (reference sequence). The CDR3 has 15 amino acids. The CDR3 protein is CASLRTTGTFQPQHF. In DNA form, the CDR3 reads TGTGCCAGCCTCCGGACGACAGGGACTTTTCAGCCCCAGCATTTT.

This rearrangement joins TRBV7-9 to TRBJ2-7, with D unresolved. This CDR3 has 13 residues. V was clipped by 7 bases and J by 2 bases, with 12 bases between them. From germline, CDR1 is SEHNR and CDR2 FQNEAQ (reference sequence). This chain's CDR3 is CASMVAGAYEQYF. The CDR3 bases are TGTGCCAGCATGGTCGCAGGTGCCTACGAGCAGTACTTC. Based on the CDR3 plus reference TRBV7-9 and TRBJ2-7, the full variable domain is DTGVSQNPRHKITKRGQNVTFRCDPISEHNRLYWYRQTLGQGPEFLTYFQNEAQLEKSRLLSDRFSAERPKGSFSTLEIQRTEQGDSAMYLCASMVAGAYEQYFGPGTRLTVT.

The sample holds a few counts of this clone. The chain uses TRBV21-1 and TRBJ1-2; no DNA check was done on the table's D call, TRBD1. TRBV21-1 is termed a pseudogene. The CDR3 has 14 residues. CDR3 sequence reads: CACSSAGGTSGYTF. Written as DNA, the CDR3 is TGTGCCTGTTCTTCAGCAGGGGGCACCAGCGGCTACACCTTC.

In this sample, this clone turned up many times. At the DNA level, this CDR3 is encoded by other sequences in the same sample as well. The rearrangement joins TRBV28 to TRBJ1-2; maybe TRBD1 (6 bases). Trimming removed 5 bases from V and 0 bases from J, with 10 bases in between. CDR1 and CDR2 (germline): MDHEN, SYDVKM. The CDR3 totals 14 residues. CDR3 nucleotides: TGTGCCAGCAGTAAACAGGGAGCTAACTATGGCTACACCTTC. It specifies CASSKQGANYGYTF.

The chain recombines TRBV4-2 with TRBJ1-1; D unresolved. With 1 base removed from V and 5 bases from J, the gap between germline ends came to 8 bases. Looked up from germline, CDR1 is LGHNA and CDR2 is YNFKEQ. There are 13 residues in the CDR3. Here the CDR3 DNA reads TGTGCCAGCAGCCAAGTTGCCGGGACTGAAGCTTTCTTT. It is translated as CASSQVAGTEAFF.

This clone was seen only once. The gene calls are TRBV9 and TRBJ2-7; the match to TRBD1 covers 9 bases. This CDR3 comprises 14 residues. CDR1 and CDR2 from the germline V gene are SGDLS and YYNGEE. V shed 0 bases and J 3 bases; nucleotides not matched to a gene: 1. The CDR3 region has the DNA TGTGCCAGCAGCGTAGGGGACAGGGTCTACGAGCAGTACTTC. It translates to CASSVGDRVYEQYF.

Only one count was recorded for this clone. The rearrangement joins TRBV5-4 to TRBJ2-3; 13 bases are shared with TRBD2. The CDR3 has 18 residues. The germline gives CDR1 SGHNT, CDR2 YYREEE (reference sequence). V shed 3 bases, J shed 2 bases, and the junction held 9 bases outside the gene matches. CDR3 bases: TGTGCCAGCAGCTCCGGACTAGCGGGGGCCTCCTACACAGATACGCAGTATTTT. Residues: CASSSGLAGASYTDTQYF.

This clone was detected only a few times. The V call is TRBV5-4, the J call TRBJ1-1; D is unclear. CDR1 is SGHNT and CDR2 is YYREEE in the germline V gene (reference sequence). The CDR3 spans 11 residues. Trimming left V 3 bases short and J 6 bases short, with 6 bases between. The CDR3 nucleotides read TGTGCCAGCAGCTCGCGGGCTGAAGCTTTCTTT. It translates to CASSSRAEAFF.

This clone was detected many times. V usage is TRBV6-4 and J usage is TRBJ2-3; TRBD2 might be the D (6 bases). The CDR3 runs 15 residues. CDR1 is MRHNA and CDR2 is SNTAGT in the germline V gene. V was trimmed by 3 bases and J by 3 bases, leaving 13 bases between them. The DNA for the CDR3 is TGTGCCAGCAGTGAGGGACTCCTGGGGACAGATACGCAGTATTTT. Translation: CASSEGLLGTDTQYF.

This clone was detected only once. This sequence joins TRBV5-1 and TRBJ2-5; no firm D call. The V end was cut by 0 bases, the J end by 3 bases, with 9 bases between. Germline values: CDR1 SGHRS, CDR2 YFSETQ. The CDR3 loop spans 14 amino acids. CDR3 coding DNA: TGCGCCAGCAGCTTGGGGCTTTTCAAAGAGACCCAGTACTTC. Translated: CASSLGLFKETQYF.

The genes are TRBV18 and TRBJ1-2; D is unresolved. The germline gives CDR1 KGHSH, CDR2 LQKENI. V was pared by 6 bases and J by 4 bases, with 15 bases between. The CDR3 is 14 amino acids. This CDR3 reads CASSSPGSGYGYTF. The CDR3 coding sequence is TGTGCCAGCTCTAGTCCCGGGTCGGGCTATGGCTACACCTTC.

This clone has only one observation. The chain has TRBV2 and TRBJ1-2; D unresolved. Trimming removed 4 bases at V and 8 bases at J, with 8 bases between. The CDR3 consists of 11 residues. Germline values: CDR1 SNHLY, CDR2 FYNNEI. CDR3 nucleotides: TGTGCCAGCAGTGGTGACTCGGGCTACACCTTC. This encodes CASSGDSGYTF.

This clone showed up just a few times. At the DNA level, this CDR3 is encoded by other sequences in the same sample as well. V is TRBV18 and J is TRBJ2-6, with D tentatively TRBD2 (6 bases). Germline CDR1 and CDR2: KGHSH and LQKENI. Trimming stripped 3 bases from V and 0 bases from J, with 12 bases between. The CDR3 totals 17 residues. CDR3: CASSPPVGGSGANVLTF. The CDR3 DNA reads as TGTGCCAGCTCACCCCCGGTGGGGGGCTCTGGGGCCAACGTCCTGACTTTC.

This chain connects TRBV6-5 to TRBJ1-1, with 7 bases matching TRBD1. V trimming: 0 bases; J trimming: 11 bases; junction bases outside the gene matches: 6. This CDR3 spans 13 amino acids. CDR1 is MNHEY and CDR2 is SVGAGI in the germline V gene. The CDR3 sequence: CASSYSSDRDAFF. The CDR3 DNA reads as TGTGCCAGCAGTTACTCCTCCGACAGGGACGCTTTCTTT.

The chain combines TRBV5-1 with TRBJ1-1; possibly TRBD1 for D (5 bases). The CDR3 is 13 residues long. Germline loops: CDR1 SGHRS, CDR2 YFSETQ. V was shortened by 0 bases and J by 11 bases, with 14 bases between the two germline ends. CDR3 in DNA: TGCGCCAGCAGCTTGGATGGTGGGGCTGGCGCTTTCTTT. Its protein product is CASSLDGGAGAFF. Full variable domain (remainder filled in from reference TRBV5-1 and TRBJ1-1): KAGVTQTPRYLIKTRGQQVTLSCSPISGHRSVSWYQQTPGQGLQFLFEYFSETQRNKGNFPGRFSGRQFSNSRSEMNVSTLELGDSALYLCASSLDGGAGAFFGQGTRLTVV.

This CDR3 reads CASSPIAAGGPSSYNEQFF. The CDR3 DNA sequence: TGTGCCAGCTCACCCATCGCCGCGGGGGGTCCGAGCTCCTACAATGAGCAGTTCTTC. The rearrangement joins TRBV18 to TRBJ2-1; 8 positions agree with TRBD2. CDR3 length equals 19 residues. V lost 3 bases, J lost 0 bases, and 13 bases stayed unmatched. Germline V gives CDR1 KGHSH, CDR2 LQKENI.

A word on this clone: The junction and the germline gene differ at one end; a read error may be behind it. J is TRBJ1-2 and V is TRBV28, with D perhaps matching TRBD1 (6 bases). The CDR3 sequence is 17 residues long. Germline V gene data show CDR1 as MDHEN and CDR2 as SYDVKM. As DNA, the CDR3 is TGTGCCAGCAGTACCCCCAGGGGACACCCTGCTAAGTATGGCTACACCTTC. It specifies CASSTPRGHPAKYGYTF.

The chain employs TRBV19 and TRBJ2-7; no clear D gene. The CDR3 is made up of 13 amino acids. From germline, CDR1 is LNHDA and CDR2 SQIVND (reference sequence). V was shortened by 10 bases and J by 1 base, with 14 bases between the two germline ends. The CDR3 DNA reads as TGTGCCACCCGGCCAGGTGGATCCTACGAGCAGTACTTC. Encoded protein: CATRPGGSYEQYF.